This is a list of T cell receptor beta chains from one sample in a study of blood T cell repertoires in COVID-19. Assay: immunoSEQ multiplex PCR; the TCRdb copy retains only in-frame clones and omits some. The repertoire holds roughly 120,000 clones, with about 79% as singletons. The sequencing input was peripheral blood. The receptors were gathered from an elderly woman with active or convalescent COVID-19. The CDR3 runs from the conserved cysteine through the conserved F or W. A D gene is named only where the DNA matches it firmly. Clone size, where shown, is once, few, many, or a class for clones that have expanded.

few - TRBJ2-3 TRBV28 CASSEGATQYF TGTGCCAGCAGTGAGGGCGCTACGCAGTATTTT
- - TRBJ2-1 TRBV24-1 CATGGRNVEQFF TGTGCCACCGGGGGCAGAAATGTTGAGCAGTTCTTC
- - TRBJ2-2 TRBV15 CATSRGPSAGELFF TGTGCCACCAGTCGGGGTCCCTCGGCCGGGGAGCTGTTTTTT
once TRBD1 TRBJ2-5 TRBV11-2 CASSVRTGGRETQYF TGTGCCAGCAGCGTCCGGACAGGGGGCAGGGAGACCCAGTACTTC
- - TRBJ1-4 TRBV7-9 CASSLSLFDEKLFF TGTGCCAGCAGCTTAAGTCTATTCGATGAAAAACTGTTTTTT
- TRBD1 TRBJ1-5 TRBV18 CASSAGQGNQPQHF TGTGCCAGCTCAGCGGGACAGGGCAATCAGCCCCAGCATTTT
few TRBD1 TRBJ2-7 TRBV2 CASRTGGRYEQYF TGTGCCAGCAGAACAGGGGGCAGGTACGAGCAGTACTTC
- - TRBJ2-7 TRBV3-1/TRBV3-2 CASSHTWDTGVEQYF TGTGCCAGCAGCCATACTTGGGACACCGGCGTCGAGCAGTACTTC
- - TRBJ1-5 TRBV28 CASSLNSGDNQPQHF TGTGCCAGCAGTTTGAACTCAGGGGATAATCAGCCCCAGCATTTT
- - TRBJ1-2 TRBV5-1 CASSPGQIGGYTF TGCGCCAGCAGCCCTGGACAGATTGGGGGCTACACCTTC
- TRBD2 TRBJ2-3 TRBV27 CASRRLAGVDTQYF TGTGCCAGCAGGCGACTAGCGGGAGTTGATACGCAGTATTTT
- TRBD2 TRBJ2-7 TRBV7-9 CASSSRGLAGLEQYF TGTGCCAGCAGCTCACGGGGCCTAGCGGGGCTCGAGCAGTACTTC
- TRBD1 TRBJ1-2 TRBV18 CASSQDRVSYYGYTF TGTGCCAGCTCCCAGGACAGGGTGTCCTATTATGGCTACACCTTC
- TRBD2 TRBJ2-1 TRBV11-2 CASSLGPGLAGYEQFF TGTGCCAGCAGCTTAGGACCGGGACTAGCGGGGTATGAGCAGTTCTTC
- TRBD2 TRBJ2-1 TRBV7-3 CASSQTSGSFHEQFF TGTGCCAGCAGCCAAACTAGCGGGAGTTTCCATGAGCAGTTCTTC
- - TRBJ1-4 TRBV9 CASSAGGLRGEKLFF TGTGCCAGCAGCGCGGGCGGTCTCCGGGGGGAAAAACTGTTTTTT
- - TRBJ2-2 TRBV19 CASSIWARNTGELFF TGTGCCAGTAGTATTTGGGCAAGAAACACCGGGGAGCTGTTTTTT